One sample yielded the 7 T cell receptor beta chains listed below, sequenced in a study of cytomegalovirus exposure and HLA in healthy donors. Vbeta (60) and Jbeta (13) primers were used in the PCR. This table comes from immunoSEQ multiplex PCR, and its TCRdb copy is limited to in-frame clones, with some not included. The sample has over 150,000 clones, 80% seen once. The source material was PBMCs. Receptors were obtained from a man younger than 40 in good health and CMV-seronegative.

The chain links TRBV27 to TRBJ2-3; tentative D call: TRBD1 (6 bases). The CDR3 consists of 14 residues. Trimming left V 6 bases short and J 2 bases short, with 12 bases between. CDR1 is MNHEY, CDR2 SMNVEV, per germline (reference sequence). CDR3 loop: CASRPGQPTDTQYF. CDR3 in DNA: TGTGCCAGCAGGCCCGGACAGCCCACAGATACGCAGTATTTT.

This rearrangement joins TRBV5-4 to TRBJ2-1, with TRBD2 identical over 16 bases. This CDR3 comprises 18 residues. Unmatched junction bases numbered 13, after V lost 4 bases and J lost 9 bases. CDR1 and CDR2 from the germline V gene are SGHNT and YYREEE (reference sequence). This CDR3 is CASSTHPGLAGGLREQFF. The CDR3, as DNA: TGTGCCAGCAGCACCCACCCGGGACTAGCGGGAGGGCTGCGTGAGCAGTTCTTC.

The chain has TRBV27 and TRBJ2-7; 8 nucleotides match TRBD2. Germline CDR1 reads MNHEY; CDR2 reads SMNVEV (reference sequence). This CDR3 spans 13 amino acids. Unmatched junction bases numbered 7, after V lost 8 bases and J lost 4 bases. CDR3 in DNA: TGTGCCAGCCGGGAGGGGGGCGAGTACGAGCAGTACTTC. Translating gives CASREGGEYEQYF.

The chain joins TRBV9 to TRBJ1-2, with D hard to call. There are 14 residues in the CDR3. Germline-derived CDR1 and CDR2 are SGDLS and YYNGEE. V lost 4 bases and J 2 bases, leaving 12 bases between the germline ends. CDR3 sequence (DNA): TGTGCCAGCAGCCCCCCGTGGGCCAACTATGGCTACACCTTC. Its translation is CASSPPWANYGYTF.

This clone was counted a single time. The V and J genes are TRBV10-3 and TRBJ1-6; tentative D call: TRBD1 (6 bases). The CDR3 is made up of 13 amino acids. Looked up from germline, CDR1 is ENHRY and CDR2 is SYGVKD. V lost 7 bases, J lost 11 bases, and 15 bases lay in between. CDR3 nucleotide sequence: TGTGCCATCAACGAGGACAGACTCCCACCCCTCCACTTT. It yields the protein CAINEDRLPPLHF.

To note about this clone: Additional DNA sequences in this sample encode the identical CDR3. The chain uses TRBV7-9 and TRBJ1-5, with a weak D call TRBD1 (6 bases). V was pared by 1 base and J by 4 bases, with 8 bases between. Germline V lookup: CDR1 SEHNR, CDR2 FQNEAQ (reference sequence). The CDR3 has 14 amino acids. CDR3 protein: CASSLEGGNQPQHF. The CDR3 nucleotides are TGTGCCAGCAGCTTAGAAGGGGGAAATCAGCCCCAGCATTTT.

This clone was picked up a small number of times. This chain links TRBV30 with TRBJ2-2; D is unresolved. V was clipped by 4 bases and J by 0 bases, with 6 bases between them. The CDR3 is made up of 13 amino acids. Germline CDR1 and CDR2: GTSNPN and SVGIG (reference sequence). The CDR3 here is CAWKTSNTGELFF. The CDR3 DNA is TGTGCCTGGAAGACTTCGAACACCGGGGAGCTGTTTTTT. Drawing the rest from reference TRBV30 and TRBJ2-2, the complete variable domain is SQTIHQWPATLVQPVGSPLSLECTVEGTSNPNLYWYRQAAGRGLQLLFYSVGIGQISSEVPQNLSASRPQDRQFILSSKKLLLSDSGFYLCAWKTSNTGELFFGEGSRLTVL.